Each of the 19 T cell receptor beta chains below was sequenced from the same sample in a study of cytomegalovirus exposure and HLA in healthy donors (dated by TCRdb to the late 2010s). Preparation of the library involved the immunoSEQ multiplex PCR assay. The multiplex PCR relied on a mix of 60 forward primers for TCR Vbeta segments and 13 reverse primers for TCR Jbeta segments. TCRdb mirrors the immuneACCESS table, restricted to in-frame sequences. Some clones are absent from its copies; in checked studies, under half trace to an unresolved V gene, and the reason for the others is unknown. The sample table records roughly 92,000 clones; approximately 7.6% of these occur just once. The top ten constitute 2% to 2.5% of the sample. The specimen sequenced was PBMCs. The receptor set was obtained from a man in his fifties or sixties in good health and CMV-seronegative.

The chain links TRBV7-3 to TRBJ1-1; D not resolved. Germline V lookup: CDR1 SGHTA, CDR2 FQGTGA. With 0 bases removed from V and 5 bases from J, the gap between germline ends came to 7 bases. This CDR3 is built from 13 residues. CDR3 protein: CASSLTLKTEAFF. CDR3 coding DNA: TGTGCCAGCAGCTTAACTCTAAAAACTGAAGCTTTCTTT. The full variable domain, with the rest looked up from reference TRBV7-3 and TRBJ1-1, is GAGVSQTPSNKVTEKGKYVELRCDPISGHTALYWYRQSLGQGPEFLIYFQGTGAADDSGLPNDRFFAVRPEGSVSTLKIQRTERGDSAVYLCASSLTLKTEAFFGQGTRLTVV.

This rearrangement joins TRBV28 to TRBJ2-5; 11 bases line up with TRBD1. With 5 bases clipped from V and 4 bases from J, the junction kept 6 bases outside the gene matches. The CDR3 covers 15 residues. The germline CDR1 and CDR2 sequences are MDHEN and SYDVKM. In nucleotides, the CDR3 is TGTGCCAGCAGTAGCGCGGGACAGGGGGGAGAGACCCAGTACTTC. As protein: CASSSAGQGGETQYF.

The V and J genes are TRBV29-1 and TRBJ1-1; 7 bases map to TRBD1. The length of the CDR3 is 13 residues. From germline, CDR1 is SQVTM and CDR2 ANQGSEA. V shed 7 bases, J shed 4 bases, and the junction held 9 bases outside the gene matches. The CDR3 protein is CSARQGLATEAFF. The CDR3 nucleotides read TGCAGCGCACGACAGGGTTTGGCCACTGAAGCTTTCTTT.

This chain joins TRBV27 and TRBJ1-1; no definite D call. Germline loops: CDR1 MNHEY, CDR2 SMNVEV (reference sequence). Trimming stripped 6 bases from V and 4 bases from J, with 12 bases between. The CDR3 has 13 residues. The CDR3 sequence is CASRPTGSTEAFF. The CDR3, as DNA: TGTGCCAGCAGACCTACGGGTAGCACTGAAGCTTTCTTT.

Regarding this clone: Other DNA sequences in the same sample also yield this CDR3. The J gene is TRBJ2-3, the V gene TRBV7-2; 11 nucleotides line up with TRBD2. The V and J ends lost 2 bases and 6 bases, in that order; junction bases with no gene match: 4. CDR3 length: 15 amino acids. CDR1 is SGHTA, CDR2 FQGNSA, per germline. DNA of the CDR3: TGTGCCAGCAGCTTAATAGCGGGAGGGGGGGATACGCAGTATTTT. It yields the protein CASSLIAGGGDTQYF.

This clone was seen more than once but under ten times. The chain employs TRBV5-1 and TRBJ2-2; a weak D match, TRBD2 (6 bases). The CDR3 covers 18 residues. Germline V gives CDR1 SGHRS, CDR2 YFSETQ. V lost 4 bases and J 0 bases, leaving 19 bases between the germline ends. CDR3 in amino acids: CASSLTPTGTSNTGELFF. In DNA, the CDR3 is TGCGCCAGCAGCCTTACTCCAACCGGGACTTCGAACACCGGGGAGCTGTTTTTT.

The table lists this clone with a few counts. The V and J genes are TRBV29-1 and TRBJ1-4, with a possible D match to TRBD1 (5 bases). Germline assignment: CDR1 SQVTM and CDR2 ANQGSEA. The CDR3 sequence is 15 residues long. V dropped 0 bases and J dropped 5 bases, with 13 bases sitting between them. CDR3 nucleotides: TGCAGCGTTGAAGACTCCGGGGGGATAAATGAAAAACTGTTTTTT. Its protein product is CSVEDSGGINEKLFF.

This clone was counted a few times. This chain joins TRBV19 and TRBJ2-6, with a weak D call TRBD1 (6 bases). The CDR3 has 16 residues. Trimming took 7 bases from V and 6 from J, leaving 19 bases between them. CDR1 is LNHDA and CDR2 is SQIVND in the germline V gene (reference sequence). Here the CDR3 reads CASTPHRDLKANVLTF. The CDR3 DNA follows: TGTGCCAGTACCCCTCACAGGGATCTGAAGGCCAACGTCCTGACTTTC.

The rearrangement links TRBV5-4 to TRBJ2-3; 10 bases agree with TRBD2. V lost 3 bases and J lost 0; bases outside the gene matches: 10. The CDR3 length is 18 residues. CDR1 SGHNT and CDR2 YYREEE come from the germline V gene (reference sequence). DNA for the CDR3: TGTGCCAGCAGCTCCCGCCTAGCGGGGGTTTCTAGCACAGATACGCAGTATTTT. This translates into CASSSRLAGVSSTDTQYF. Using reference TRBV5-4 and TRBJ2-3 for the parts outside the CDR3, the full variable domain is ETGVTQSPTHLIKTRGQQVTLRCSSQSGHNTVSWYQQALGQGPQFIFQYYREEENGRGNFPPRFSGLQFPNYSSELNVNALELDDSALYLCASSSRLAGVSSTDTQYFGPGTRLTVL.

This clone turned up a few times. V is TRBV4-3 and J is TRBJ2-1, with TRBD2 matching 9 bases. The CDR3 spans 15 residues. The V gene's germline CDR1 is LGHNA and CDR2 YSLEER. The J segment lost 8 bases and the V segment lost 0 bases, leaving 5 bases of the junction unmatched. In DNA form, the CDR3 reads TGCGCCAGCAGCCAAGATGGGCTAGCGGGACATGAGCAGTTCTTC. Its translation: CASSQDGLAGHEQFF.

In its sample, this clone was seen a few times. The chain is built from TRBV28 and TRBJ2-1; maybe TRBD2 (6 bases). CDR1 and CDR2 (germline): MDHEN, SYDVKM. The CDR3 has 14 residues. With 10 bases removed from V and 4 bases from J, the gap between germline ends came to 17 bases. Here the CDR3 DNA reads TGTGCCATCAAATCCGGCGGACTATACAATGAGCAGTTCTTC. Its translation: CAIKSGGLYNEQFF.

The rearrangement uses TRBV7-9 and TRBJ2-5, with 12 bases aligning to TRBD2. The CDR3 consists of 17 residues. V gave up 2 bases and J gave up 2 bases; unmatched junction bases: 6. Looked up from germline, CDR1 is SEHNR and CDR2 is FQNEAQ (reference sequence). CDR3 loop: CASSLNSLAGGQETQYF. CDR3 nucleotides: TGTGCCAGCAGCTTAAATTCGCTAGCGGGAGGGCAAGAGACCCAGTACTTC.

V usage is TRBV29-1 and J usage is TRBJ2-7, with TRBD2 identical over 11 bases. The CDR3 extends over 13 amino acids. From germline, CDR1 is SQVTM and CDR2 ANQGSEA. The trim removed 7 bases at V and 5 bases at J, leaving 7 bases unmatched. The CDR3 reads CSAQVLAGDEQYF. DNA of the CDR3: TGCAGCGCCCAGGTACTAGCGGGAGACGAGCAGTACTTC.

The V and J genes are TRBV28 and TRBJ1-5; D gene ambiguous. This CDR3 is 16 amino acids long. The germline V gene has CDR1 MDHEN and CDR2 SYDVKM. Trimming took off 6 bases at V and 2 bases at J, with 17 bases between the two ends. The CDR3 reads CASRTRTEGGNQPQHF. Here the CDR3 DNA reads TGTGCCAGCAGGACCCGGACCGAGGGTGGCAATCAGCCCCAGCATTTT.

This clone appeared once. This chain connects TRBV30 to TRBJ2-1, with 9 bases identical to TRBD2. This CDR3 spans 14 amino acids. The junction had 9 bases not matched to a gene; V was cut back by 3 bases and J by 9 bases. The V gene's germline CDR1 is GTSNPN and CDR2 SVGIG (reference sequence). Here the CDR3 reads CAWRVSGSGSEQFF. The CDR3 coding sequence is TGTGCCTGGAGGGTTAGCGGGAGTGGTAGTGAGCAGTTCTTC. The whole variable domain, filled in from reference TRBV30 and TRBJ2-1, reads SQTIHQWPATLVQPVGSPLSLECTVEGTSNPNLYWYRQAAGRGLQLLFYSVGIGQISSEVPQNLSASRPQDRQFILSSKKLLLSDSGFYLCAWRVSGSGSEQFFGPGTRLTVL.

V gene TRBV6-1 combines with J gene TRBJ2-7, with 12 bases fitting TRBD2. CDR1 and CDR2 (germline): MNHNS, SASEGT. Germline trimming cut 10 bases from V and 2 bases from J; bases unmatched to any gene: 9. The CDR3 sequence is 15 residues long. The CDR3 DNA sequence: TGTGCCACCGAGGGATGGACTAGCGGGACCTACGAGCAGTACTTC. Protein sequence: CATEGWTSGTYEQYF.

The chain recombines TRBV5-1 with TRBJ1-1; D may be TRBD1 (5 bases). CDR1 SGHRS and CDR2 YFSETQ come from the germline V gene. V was shortened by 4 bases and J by 1 base, with 11 bases between the two germline ends. The CDR3 is 14 amino acids. The CDR3 bases are TGCGCCAGCAGCCCTGACAGTACGAACACTGAAGCTTTCTTT. As protein: CASSPDSTNTEAFF.

This chain links TRBV30 with TRBJ1-5; TRBD1 matches at 7 bases. The V gene's germline CDR1 is GTSNPN and CDR2 SVGIG (reference sequence). The CDR3 totals 13 residues. V was clipped by 5 bases and J by 8 bases; unmatched bases: 9. CDR3 nucleotide sequence: TGTGCCTGGGCAGGGACAGCGCAGGAGCCCCAGCATTTT. Residues: CAWAGTAQEPQHF.

This clone was observed a handful of times. The J gene is TRBJ2-5, the V gene TRBV5-1, with D unresolved. The ends were cut back, 4 bases at V and 1 base at J, with 5 bases in the middle. This CDR3 spans 12 amino acids. The V gene's germline CDR1 is SGHRS and CDR2 YFSETQ. The CDR3 bases are TGCGCCAGCAGCCCGGGCCAAGAGACCCAGTACTTC. It yields the protein CASSPGQETQYF.